This T cell receptor (beta chain) is from a study of beta chain features in type 1 diabetes. The investigators reverse transcribed all of the isolated RNA, so they sequenced expressed TCRB transcripts. Produced via immunoSEQ multiplex PCR; TCRdb's table is partial and in-frame only. The sample includes 390,000 or so clones, 14% seen only once; the top ten take 0.035% to 0.04%. Trimming left V 5 bases short and J 4 bases short, with 11 bases between. Per germline, CDR1 MGHRA and CDR2 YSYEKL. The CDR3 has 13 residues. The chain uses TRBV4-1 and TRBJ2-5, with D uncertain. This clonotype was obtained from a man aged 25 to 40 in good health. Material: naive CD4+ T cells from blood. CDR3 amino acids: CASSRTGLETQYF. DNA for the CDR3: TGCGCCAGCAGCAGAACCGGCCTAGAGACCCAGTACTTC.